This T cell receptor beta chain was sequenced in a study of Graves' ophthalmopathy and Graves' hyperthyroidism. Study observations and caveats: A 13-signature model separated ophthalmopathy from stable hyperthyroidism, almost 90% sensitivity, about 81% specificity. A majority of expanded thyroid clonotypes exceeding 0.001 frequency were likewise present in blood.

This clonotype was counted many times. Its antigen is currently unknown. The length of the CDR3 is 15 residues. The germline V gene has CDR1 MNHNS and CDR2 SASEGT. Trimming took off 7 bases at V and 0 bases at J, with 16 bases between the two ends. CDR3 regions of TCR beta were amplified from RNA transcripts. Second-round multiplex PCR came after first-round RT-PCR with HTBI primers. TCRdb processed the multiplex PCR reads anew with MiXCR; each CDR3 protein has one entry. The table lists 340,000 or so distinct CDR3 sequences, about a sixth of them singletons, with 9% to 15% in the top ten. Reliance was placed on clinical symptoms, serum thyroxine, TRAb, thyroid ultrasound and orbital computed tomography for diagnosis.

The V call is TRBV6-1, the J call TRBJ2-7, with D unresolved. The receptor was derived from an adult man with Graves' ophthalmopathy. Sequencing input: peripheral blood. CDR3 DNA: TGTGCCAGCACCCCCCCGGGCAGGAGCTCCTACGAGCAGTACTTC. As protein: CASTPPGRSSYEQYF.